This paragraph covers one T cell receptor (beta chain) sequence. Its matching antigen is unknown. In replicate PCRs of sorted subsets, approximately 210 ng DNA, about 30,000 T cell genomes, was used. The protocol was immunoSEQ multiplex PCR, while the TCRdb copy is restricted to in-frame clones and leaves out a portion. Here the sample spans about 1 million clones, around 75% being singletons. These data belong to a study of shared clonotypes between healthy human individuals. Study-level points and caveats: Estimated richness values were generally larger in naive subsets than in memory subsets. Represented diversity (both genetic and exposure-history) was limited by the small number of donors. Non-shared clonotypes had lower generation probabilities than those shared by all four donors.

CDR3 length: 14 residues. Germline CDR1 reads LNHDA; CDR2 reads SQIVND (reference sequence). With 5 bases removed from V and 8 bases from J, the gap between germline ends came to 18 bases. The sample was memory CD4+ T cells sorted from blood. Subset noted: CD45RA-negative fraction. This chain links TRBV19 with TRBJ1-2; perhaps TRBD1 as D (5 bases). The TCR originated in a young man in good health. The CDR3 DNA reads as TGTGCCAGTAGTCCTCGGGGGTTGGGGCCCGGCTACACCTTC. This codes for CASSPRGLGPGYTF.